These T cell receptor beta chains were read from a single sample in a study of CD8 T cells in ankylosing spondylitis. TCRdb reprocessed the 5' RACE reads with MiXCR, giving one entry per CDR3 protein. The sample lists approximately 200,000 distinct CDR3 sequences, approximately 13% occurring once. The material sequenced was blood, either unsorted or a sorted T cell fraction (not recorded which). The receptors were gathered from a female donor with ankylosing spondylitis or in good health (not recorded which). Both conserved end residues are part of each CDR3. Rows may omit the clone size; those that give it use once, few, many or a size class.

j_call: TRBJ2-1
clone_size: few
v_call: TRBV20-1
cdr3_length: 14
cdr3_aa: CSARDLPLDDTQFF

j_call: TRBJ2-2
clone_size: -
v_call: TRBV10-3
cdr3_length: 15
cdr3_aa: CAISAGWGSTGELFF

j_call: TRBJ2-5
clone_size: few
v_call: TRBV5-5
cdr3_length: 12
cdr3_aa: CASSMYQETQYF

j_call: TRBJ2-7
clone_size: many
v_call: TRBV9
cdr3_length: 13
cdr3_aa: CASSLRTNYEQYF

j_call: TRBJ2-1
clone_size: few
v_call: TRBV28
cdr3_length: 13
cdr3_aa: CATGTSGSYEQFF

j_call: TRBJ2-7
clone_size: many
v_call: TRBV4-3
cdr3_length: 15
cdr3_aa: CASSRLAGGFNEQYF

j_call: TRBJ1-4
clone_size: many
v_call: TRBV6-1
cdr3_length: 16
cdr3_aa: CASSRGGRGTNEKLFF

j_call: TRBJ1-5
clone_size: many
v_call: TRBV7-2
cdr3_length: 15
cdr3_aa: CASSPAGVSNQPQHF

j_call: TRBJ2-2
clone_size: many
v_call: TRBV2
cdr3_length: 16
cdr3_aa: CASASTGGVFGGELFF

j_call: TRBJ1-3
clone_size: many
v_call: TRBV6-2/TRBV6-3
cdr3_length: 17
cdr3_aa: CASSYRQGRWSGNTIYF

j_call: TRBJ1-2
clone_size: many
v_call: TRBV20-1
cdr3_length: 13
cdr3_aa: CSVGGQGNYGYTF

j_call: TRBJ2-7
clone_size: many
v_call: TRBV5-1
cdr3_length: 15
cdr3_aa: CASSVEGLTPYEQYF

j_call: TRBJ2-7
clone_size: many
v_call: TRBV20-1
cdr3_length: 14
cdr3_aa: CSARGSAGDLRQYF

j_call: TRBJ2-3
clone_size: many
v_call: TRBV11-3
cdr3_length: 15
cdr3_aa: CASSLRTGGTDTQYF

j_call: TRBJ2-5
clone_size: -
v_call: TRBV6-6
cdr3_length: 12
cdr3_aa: CATARGSETQYF

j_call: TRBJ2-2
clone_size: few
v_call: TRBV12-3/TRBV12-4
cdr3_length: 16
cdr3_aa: CASSSPQGANTGELFF

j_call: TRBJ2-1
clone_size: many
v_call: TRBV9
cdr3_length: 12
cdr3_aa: CASSPGQREQFF

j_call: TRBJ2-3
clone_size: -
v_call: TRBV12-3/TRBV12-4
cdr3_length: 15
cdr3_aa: CASRLAGGGADTQYF

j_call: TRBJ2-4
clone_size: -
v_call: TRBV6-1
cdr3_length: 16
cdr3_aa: CASSREVGLAKNIQYF

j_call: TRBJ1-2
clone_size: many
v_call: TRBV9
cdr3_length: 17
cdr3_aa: CASSVDIAQGGNYGYTF

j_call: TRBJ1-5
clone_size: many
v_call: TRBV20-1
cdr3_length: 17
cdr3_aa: CSVGQGANSRGNQPQHF

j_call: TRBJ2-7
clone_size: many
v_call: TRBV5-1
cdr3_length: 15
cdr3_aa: CASSLGPSGIYEQYF

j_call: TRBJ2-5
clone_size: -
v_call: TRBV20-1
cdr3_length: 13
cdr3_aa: CSARGLHQETQYF

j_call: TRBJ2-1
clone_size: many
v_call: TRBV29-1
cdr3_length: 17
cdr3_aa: CSLSGIAGEFFYNEQFF

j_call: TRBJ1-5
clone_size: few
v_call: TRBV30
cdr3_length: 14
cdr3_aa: CAWKGTGEGQPQHF

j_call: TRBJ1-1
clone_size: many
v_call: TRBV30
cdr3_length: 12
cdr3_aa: CAWDRGNTEAFF

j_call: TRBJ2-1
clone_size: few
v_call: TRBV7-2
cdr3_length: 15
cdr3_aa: CASRRPGLASDEQFF

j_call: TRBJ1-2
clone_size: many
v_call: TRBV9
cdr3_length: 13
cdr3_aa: CASGLSANYGYTF

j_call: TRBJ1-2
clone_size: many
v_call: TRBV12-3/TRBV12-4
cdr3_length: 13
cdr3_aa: CASSLRAEGGYTF

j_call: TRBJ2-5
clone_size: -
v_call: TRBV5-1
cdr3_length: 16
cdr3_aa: CASSFMTSGSSETQYF

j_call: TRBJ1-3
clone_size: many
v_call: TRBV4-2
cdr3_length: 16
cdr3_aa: CASSQDRGVSGNTIYF